Sequencing of this T cell receptor (beta chain) was carried out in a study of blood T cell repertoires in COVID-19. At the level of the study: Specimens from acute and convalescent COVID-19 originated in the United States, Italy and Spain.

Authors' data handling: Estimated nucleated cell counts came from reference gene primer amplification. Sequencing was performed with immunoSEQ multiplex PCR; in TCRdb, only in-frame clones are kept and a portion is missing. V, J and clone size derive from that table, while D and trimming were established from the DNA sequence. The sample contains about 140,000 clones, 70% to 90% of which appear only once. There are 14 residues in the CDR3. Germline V CDR1 and CDR2: SGHNT, YENEEA. The V gene lost 1 base and the J gene lost 2 bases, with 9 bases spanning the gap. The chain has TRBV11-3 and TRBJ2-7; no reliable D call. The material sequenced was peripheral blood. The clonotype originates from a woman aged 55-69 years with acute or convalescent COVID-19. CDR3 in DNA: TGTGCCAGCAGCTTAGTGTCGGGTGCCTACGAGCAGTACTTC. It translates to CASSLVSGAYEQYF. Drawing the rest from reference TRBV11-3 and TRBJ2-7, the complete variable domain is EAGVVQSPRYKIIEKKQPVAFWCNPISGHNTLYWYLQNLGQGPELLIRYENEEAVDDSQLPKDRFSAERLKGVDSTLKIQPAELGDSAVYLCASSLVSGAYEQYFGPGTRLTVT.